The entry below gives a single T cell receptor (beta chain) sequence along with its context. No antigen is known for it. These data come from a study of cytomegalovirus exposure and HLA in healthy donors. About the study: Early release data held 75 million to 90 million unique TCRs from HLA-typed donors. Study-wide results and limits: With DRB1 most and HLA-C fewest, TCR association rates differed between HLA loci in a later analysis. Most sequenced TCRs were rare (though some public TCRs occurred in many donors).

13 Jbeta primers and 60 Vbeta primers were used for the PCR. The data were produced by immunoSEQ multiplex PCR, yet TCRdb's version contains in-frame clones alone and is incomplete. The sample yields 150,000 to 200,000 clones, 65% to 70% seen once. Unmatched junction bases numbered 20, after V lost 7 bases and J lost 1 base. CDR3 length equals 19 residues. The germline CDR1 and CDR2 sequences are LNHDA and SQIVND (reference sequence). This chain uses TRBV19 with TRBJ1-1; 8 nucleotides match TRBD1. The sequence derives from a woman in her late teens or twenties in good health and CMV-seropositive. The specimen sequenced was PBMCs. CDR3 sequence reads: CASTTRAPRGLAGNTEAFF. Here the CDR3 DNA reads TGTGCCAGTACCACCAGGGCCCCCAGGGGGCTTGCGGGGAACACTGAAGCTTTCTTT. The whole variable domain, remainder taken from reference TRBV19 and TRBJ1-1, is DGGITQSPKYLFRKEGQNVTLSCEQNLNHDAMYWYRQDPGQGLRLIYYSQIVNDFQKGDIAEGYSVSREKKESFPLTVTSAQKNPTAFYLCASTTRAPRGLAGNTEAFFGQGTRLTVV.